These T cell receptor beta chains were read from a single sample in a study of T cells after yellow fever vaccination. TCRdb used MiXCR to reprocess the 5' RACE reads, holding one entry per CDR3 protein. Here the sample spans around 250,000 distinct CDR3 sequences, about 7% being singletons. The source was CD4+ T cells sorted from PBMCs, collected 15 days after the yellow fever booster vaccination. Receptor source: a man aged 25 to 45 who received the YFV17D yellow fever vaccine. Each CDR3 is given without its conserved first and last residue. Each record gives: V gene, CDR3 protein.

V gene: TRBV7-2
CDR3 protein: ASSPQRGLATQY

V gene: TRBV6-1
CDR3 protein: ASTQGWTALGYT

V gene: TRBV3-1
CDR3 protein: ASSRGLSYNEQF

V gene: TRBV5-5
CDR3 protein: ASSLEWQPYEQY

V gene: TRBV3-1
CDR3 protein: ASSQTSASNEQF

V gene: TRBV10-3
CDR3 protein: AISERGTDEQF

V gene: TRBV5-1
CDR3 protein: ASSLAGAQETQY

V gene: TRBV7-8
CDR3 protein: ASSSLTGLSPLH

V gene: TRBV7-2
CDR3 protein: ASRTSYEQY

V gene: TRBV14
CDR3 protein: ASGMSGTYEQY

V gene: TRBV5-1
CDR3 protein: ASSRTRYEQY

V gene: TRBV20-1
CDR3 protein: SATLAEAYEQY

V gene: TRBV3-1
CDR3 protein: ASSQEMLAKNIQY

V gene: TRBV19
CDR3 protein: ATRDRGTDTQY

V gene: TRBV7-2
CDR3 protein: ASSPNGSGGEQY

V gene: TRBV11-2
CDR3 protein: ASSLASPNEQF

V gene: TRBV20-1
CDR3 protein: SAQSGSSTYNEQF

V gene: TRBV29-1
CDR3 protein: SALGQVANYGYT

V gene: TRBV3-1
CDR3 protein: ASSQGRDQGF

V gene: TRBV7-8
CDR3 protein: ASSLFRHEQF

V gene: TRBV14
CDR3 protein: ASSRTGTWEDNEQF

V gene: TRBV3-1
CDR3 protein: ASSPPGLATGELF

V gene: TRBV6-4
CDR3 protein: ASSDFPGTDYGYT

V gene: TRBV7-2
CDR3 protein: ASSLGLGSHAYEQY

V gene: TRBV20-1
CDR3 protein: SARSSTYEQY

V gene: TRBV5-6
CDR3 protein: ASSKDGEDGYT

V gene: TRBV20-1
CDR3 protein: SARLAGLNTGELF

V gene: TRBV12-3/TRBV12-4
CDR3 protein: ASSVGHLQY

V gene: TRBV7-2
CDR3 protein: ASSLLLPDTQY

V gene: TRBV9
CDR3 protein: ASSPLSGYNEQF

V gene: TRBV27
CDR3 protein: ASSSAPGQGGDEQY

V gene: TRBV6-5
CDR3 protein: ASSYRYGQSTDTQY

V gene: TRBV5-1
CDR3 protein: ASSHGTGDSGANVLT

V gene: TRBV10-3
CDR3 protein: AIRSGQGEKETQY

V gene: TRBV20-1
CDR3 protein: SANPGDRDLGQPQH

V gene: TRBV5-1
CDR3 protein: ASSLVVLADTDTQY

V gene: TRBV20-1
CDR3 protein: CAVRSTGLAGRNEQF

V gene: TRBV18
CDR3 protein: ASSPLVGTVYEQY

V gene: TRBV18
CDR3 protein: ASSTGTGINQPQH

V gene: TRBV11-2
CDR3 protein: ASSLRGSTNEKLF

V gene: TRBV4-3
CDR3 protein: ASSQVRTSGRPNEQF

V gene: TRBV6-1
CDR3 protein: ASSPGPAYEQY

V gene: TRBV5-6
CDR3 protein: ASSLLLRISYNEQF

V gene: TRBV20-1
CDR3 protein: SARVDPGSTIY

V gene: TRBV6-1
CDR3 protein: ASRVSGRGTDTQY

V gene: TRBV21-1
CDR3 protein: ASSKARNSRIRTQY

V gene: TRBV12-3/TRBV12-4
CDR3 protein: ASSSTGAGYT

V gene: TRBV5-1
CDR3 protein: ASSLEQGEGGKLF

V gene: TRBV7-9
CDR3 protein: ASSLAYEEGELF

V gene: TRBV6-5
CDR3 protein: ASSISSNYGYT

V gene: TRBV10-3
CDR3 protein: AISEFALLRDSRYEQY

V gene: TRBV29-1
CDR3 protein: SVEIGAGLRLAKNIQY

V gene: TRBV6-2/TRBV6-3
CDR3 protein: ASSYSASGANVLT

V gene: TRBV11-2
CDR3 protein: ASSLVLAGAPEWNEQF

V gene: TRBV20-1
CDR3 protein: SARDLFRHNEQF

V gene: TRBV15
CDR3 protein: ATSRVGGPYGYT

V gene: TRBV23-1
CDR3 protein: ASSQSVLPRGTSTDTQY

V gene: TRBV1
CDR3 protein: TSSHASGPEQY

V gene: TRBV20-1
CDR3 protein: SARDADNNQPQH

V gene: TRBV6-1
CDR3 protein: ATRVVNYEQY